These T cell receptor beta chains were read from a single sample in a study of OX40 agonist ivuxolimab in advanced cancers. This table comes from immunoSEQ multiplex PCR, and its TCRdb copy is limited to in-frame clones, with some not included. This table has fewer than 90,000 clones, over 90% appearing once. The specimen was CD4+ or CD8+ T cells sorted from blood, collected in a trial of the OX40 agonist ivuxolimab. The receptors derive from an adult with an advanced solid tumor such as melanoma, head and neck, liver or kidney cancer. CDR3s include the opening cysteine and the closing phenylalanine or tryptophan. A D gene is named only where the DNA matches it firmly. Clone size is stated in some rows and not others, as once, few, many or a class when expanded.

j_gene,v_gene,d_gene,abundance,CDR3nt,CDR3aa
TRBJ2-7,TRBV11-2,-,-,TGTGCCAGCAGCGAGGCCCCTCCTCCGCGGGAGCAGTACTTC,CASSEAPPPREQYF
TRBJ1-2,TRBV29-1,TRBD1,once,TGCAGCTCCCAGGGGGAATCCGGACAGCTGTATGGCTACACCTTC,CSSQGESGQLYGYTF
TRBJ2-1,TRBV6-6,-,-,TGTGCCAGCAGCCCCGACTCTTTCCGTTACAATGAGCAGTTCTTC,CASSPDSFRYNEQFF
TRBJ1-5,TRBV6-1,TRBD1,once,TGTGCCAGCAGTGAGGACAGGGTTCAGCCCCAGCATTTT,CASSEDRVQPQHF
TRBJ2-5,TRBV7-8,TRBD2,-,TGTGCCAGCAGCCAGGGACTAGCGGGAGTGGAGACCCAGTACTTC,CASSQGLAGVETQYF
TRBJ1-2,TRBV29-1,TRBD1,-,TGCAGCGTTGAACCGCTAGGGACAGCGGGCTACACCTTC,CSVEPLGTAGYTF
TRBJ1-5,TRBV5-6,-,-,TGTGCCAGCTCTATAGGGCATCAGCCCCAGCATTTT,CASSIGHQPQHF
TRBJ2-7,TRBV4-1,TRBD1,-,TGCGCCAGCAGCACCCGGGACAGTAGCTCCTACGAGCAGTACTTC,CASSTRDSSSYEQYF
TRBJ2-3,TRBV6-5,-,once,TGTGCCAGCAGTTACTCTCCAGACGGAGACACAGATACGCAGTATTTT,CASSYSPDGDTDTQYF
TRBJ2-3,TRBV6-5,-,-,TGTGCCAGCAGTTATTACGGCACAGATACGCAGTATTTT,CASSYYGTDTQYF
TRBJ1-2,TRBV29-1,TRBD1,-,TGCAGCGTTGAAAGGGACAGTCAGGGCTACACCTTC,CSVERDSQGYTF
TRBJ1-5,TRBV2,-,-,TGTGCCAGCAGTGAAGCGCTCGGAGACAATCAGCCCCAGCATTTT,CASSEALGDNQPQHF
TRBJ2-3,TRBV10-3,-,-,TGTGCCATCAGTGAGTCAACACTGGCACGCTTTCGAGATACGCAGTATTTT,CAISESTLARFRDTQYF
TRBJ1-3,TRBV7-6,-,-,TGTGCCAGCAGCTTAGGCCCGACCTCTGGAAACACCATATATTTT,CASSLGPTSGNTIYF
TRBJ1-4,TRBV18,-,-,TGTGCCAGCTCGACCGATGCAGGTCCAAATGAAAAACTGTTTTTT,CASSTDAGPNEKLFF
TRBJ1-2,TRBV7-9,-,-,TGTGCCAGCAGCCCTACCCTCTCGACTAACTATGGCTACACCTTC,CASSPTLSTNYGYTF
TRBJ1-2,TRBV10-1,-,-,TGCGCCAGCAGCGCTGGGGGGTCCTATGGCTACACCTTC,CASSAGGSYGYTF
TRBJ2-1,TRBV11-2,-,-,TGTGCCAGCAGCCCACAGGGTTGGGCCTACAATGAGCAGTTCTTC,CASSPQGWAYNEQFF
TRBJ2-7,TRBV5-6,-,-,TGTGCCAGCAGCCCCGGACCAGTCCTGGCTTACGAGCAGTACTTC,CASSPGPVLAYEQYF
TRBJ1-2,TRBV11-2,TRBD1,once,TGTGCCAGCAGCTCCCGGACAGGGGGGCCGAAAGGCTACACCTTC,CASSSRTGGPKGYTF
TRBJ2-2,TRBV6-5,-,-,TGTGCCAGCAGTTATTCCGTGGGGCCCGGGGAGCTGTTTTTT,CASSYSVGPGELFF
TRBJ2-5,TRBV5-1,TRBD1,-,TGCGCCAGCAGCGGTGGACAGGGGCCCGAGTTAAGGACCCAGTACTTC,CASSGGQGPELRTQYF
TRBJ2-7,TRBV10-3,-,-,TGTGCCATCAGTGCCCGACAGGACTACGAGCAGTACTTC,CAISARQDYEQYF
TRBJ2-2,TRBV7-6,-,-,TGTGCCAGCAGCTTTTCAGGTCCGGGCGGGGAGCTGTTTTTT,CASSFSGPGGELFF
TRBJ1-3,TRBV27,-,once,TGTGCCAGCAGTTTATCAACAGGGCCTGGAAACACCATATATTTT,CASSLSTGPGNTIYF
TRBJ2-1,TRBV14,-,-,TGTGCCAGCAGCCACGGGGTATACAATGAGCAGTTCTTC,CASSHGVYNEQFF
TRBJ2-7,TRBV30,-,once,TGTGCCTGGAGTGTTGCCAGTCCCTACGAGCAGTACTTC,CAWSVASPYEQYF
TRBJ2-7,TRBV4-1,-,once,TGCGCCAGCAGCCAAGCCCCCTCCTACGAGCAGTACTTC,CASSQAPSYEQYF
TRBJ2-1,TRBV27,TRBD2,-,TGTGCCAGCAGCACCCGGGGGGGTCTTTACAATGAGCAGTTCTTC,CASSTRGGLYNEQFF
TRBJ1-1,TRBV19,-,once,TGTGCCAGTAGTATAGACGAGGGTCGCTTGAACACTGAAGCTTTCTTT,CASSIDEGRLNTEAFF
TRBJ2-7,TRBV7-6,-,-,TGTGCCAGCAGCTTAGCGGGGGGCAGGGACCCCTACGAGCAGTACTTC,CASSLAGGRDPYEQYF
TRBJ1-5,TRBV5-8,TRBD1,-,TGTGCCAGCAGCTTGTTACAGGGGGGAAGCAATCAGCCCCAGCATTTT,CASSLLQGGSNQPQHF
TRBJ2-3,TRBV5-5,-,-,TGTGCCAGCAGCTTGGTCAGGGGAAGCACAGATACGCAGTATTTT,CASSLVRGSTDTQYF